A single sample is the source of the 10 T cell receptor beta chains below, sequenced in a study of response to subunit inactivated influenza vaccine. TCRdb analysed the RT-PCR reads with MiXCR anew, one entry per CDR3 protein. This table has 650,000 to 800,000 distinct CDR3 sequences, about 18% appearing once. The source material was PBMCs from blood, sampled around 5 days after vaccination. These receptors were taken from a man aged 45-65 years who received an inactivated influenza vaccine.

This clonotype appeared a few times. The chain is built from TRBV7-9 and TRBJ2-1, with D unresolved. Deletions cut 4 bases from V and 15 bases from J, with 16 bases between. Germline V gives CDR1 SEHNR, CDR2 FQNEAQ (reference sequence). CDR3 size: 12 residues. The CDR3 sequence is CASSWSRESLFF. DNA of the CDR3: TGTGCCAGCAGCTGGTCCCGAGAGTCTCTGTTCTTC. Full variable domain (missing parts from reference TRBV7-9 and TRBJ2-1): DTGVSQNPRHKITKRGQNVTFRCDPISEHNRLYWYRQTLGQGPEFLTYFQNEAQLEKSRLLSDRFSAERPKGSFSTLEIQRTEQGDSAMYLCASSWSRESLFFGPGTRLTVL.

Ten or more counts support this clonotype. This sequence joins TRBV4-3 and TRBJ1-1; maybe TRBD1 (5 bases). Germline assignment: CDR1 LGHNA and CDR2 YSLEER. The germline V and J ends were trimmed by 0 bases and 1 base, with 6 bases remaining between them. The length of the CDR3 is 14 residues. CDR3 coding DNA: TGCGCCAGCAGCCAAGAGGGGGGGAACACTGAAGCTTTCTTT. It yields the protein CASSQEGGNTEAFF.

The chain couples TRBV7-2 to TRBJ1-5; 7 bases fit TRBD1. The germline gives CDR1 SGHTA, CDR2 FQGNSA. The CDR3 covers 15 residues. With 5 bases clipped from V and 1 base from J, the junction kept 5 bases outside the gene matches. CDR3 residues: CASSQRQGSNQPQHF. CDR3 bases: TGTGCCAGCAGCCAAAGACAGGGCAGCAATCAGCCCCAGCATTTT.

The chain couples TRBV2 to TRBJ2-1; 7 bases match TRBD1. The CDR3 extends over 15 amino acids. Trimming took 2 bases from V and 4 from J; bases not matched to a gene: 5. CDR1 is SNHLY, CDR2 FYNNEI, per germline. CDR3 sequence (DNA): TGTGCCAGCAGTGAACGATTGGGACAGTACAATGAGCAGTTCTTC. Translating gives CASSERLGQYNEQFF.

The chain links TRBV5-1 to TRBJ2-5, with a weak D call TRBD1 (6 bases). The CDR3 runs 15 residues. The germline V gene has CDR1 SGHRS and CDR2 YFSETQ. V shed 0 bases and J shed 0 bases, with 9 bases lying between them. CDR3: CASSLEDRNQETQYF. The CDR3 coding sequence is TGCGCCAGCAGCTTGGAGGACAGAAACCAAGAGACCCAGTACTTC.

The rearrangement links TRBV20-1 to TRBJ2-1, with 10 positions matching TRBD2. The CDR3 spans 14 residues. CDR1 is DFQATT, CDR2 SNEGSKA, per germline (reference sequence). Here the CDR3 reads CSGLADLSYNEQFF. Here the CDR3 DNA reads TGCAGCGGACTAGCGGACCTCTCCTACAATGAGCAGTTCTTC.

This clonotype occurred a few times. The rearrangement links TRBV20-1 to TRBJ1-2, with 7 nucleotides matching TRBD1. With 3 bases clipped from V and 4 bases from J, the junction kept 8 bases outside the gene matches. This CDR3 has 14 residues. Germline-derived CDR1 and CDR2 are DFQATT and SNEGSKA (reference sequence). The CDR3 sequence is CSARVGDSVYGYTF. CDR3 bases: TGCAGTGCTAGGGTTGGGGACAGCGTCTATGGCTACACCTTC.

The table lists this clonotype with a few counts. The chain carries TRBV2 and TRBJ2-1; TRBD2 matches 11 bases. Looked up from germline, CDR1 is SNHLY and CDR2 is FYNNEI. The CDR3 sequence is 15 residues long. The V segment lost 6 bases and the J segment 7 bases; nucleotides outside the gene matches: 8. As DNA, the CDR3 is TGTGCCAGCAGGGAAACTAGCGGGAGTTTTAATGAGCAGTTCTTC. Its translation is CASRETSGSFNEQFF.

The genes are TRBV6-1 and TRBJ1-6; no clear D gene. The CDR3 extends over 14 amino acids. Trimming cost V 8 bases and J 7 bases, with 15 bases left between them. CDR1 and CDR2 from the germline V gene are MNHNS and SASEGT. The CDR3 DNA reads TGTGCCAGCTCACACGAAGCCCAAAATTCACCCCTCCACTTT. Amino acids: CASSHEAQNSPLHF.

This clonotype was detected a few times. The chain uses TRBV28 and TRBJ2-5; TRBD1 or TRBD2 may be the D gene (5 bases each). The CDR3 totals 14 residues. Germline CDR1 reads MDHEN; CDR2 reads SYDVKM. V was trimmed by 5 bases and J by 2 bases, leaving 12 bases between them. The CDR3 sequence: CASSRPGSQETQYF. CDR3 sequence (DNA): TGTGCCAGCAGTCGCCCAGGGAGTCAAGAGACCCAGTACTTC.